The 15 T cell receptor beta chains below come from one sample, sequenced in a study of T-cell reconstitution after alpha-beta-depleted transplantation in children. Construction of the TCRbeta library involved unique molecular identifiers. TCRdb passed the PCR reads through MiXCR, listing each CDR3 protein once. The sample consists of about 240,000 distinct CDR3 sequences, more than 20% of them appearing once. Sequences were derived from PBMCs, sampled before TCRalphabeta/CD19-depleted stem cell transplant. The receptor source for this set is a girl aged 2 to 10 with Fanconi anemia, due to receive a stem cell transplant.

At least ten counts were recorded for this clonotype. The chain recombines TRBV4-2 with TRBJ2-5; 8 nucleotides line up with TRBD2. The germline V gene has CDR1 LGHNA and CDR2 YNFKEQ. The V gene end was trimmed by 2 bases and the J gene end by 4 bases; junction bases not matched to a gene: 9. This CDR3 is 16 amino acids long. As DNA, the CDR3 is TGTGCCAGCAGCCAAACCCGGGGGGGACTAGGAGAGACCCAGTACTTC. Amino acids: CASSQTRGGLGETQYF.

The sample holds many counts of this clonotype. The J gene is TRBJ1-2, the V gene TRBV29-1; 8 bases fit TRBD1. The CDR3 loop spans 15 amino acids. V lost 4 bases, J lost 4 bases, and 11 bases stayed unmatched. The germline gives CDR1 SQVTM, CDR2 ANQGSEA. The CDR3 spells CSVASSGGGIYGYTF. The CDR3 DNA is TGCAGCGTTGCTTCCTCAGGGGGCGGTATCTATGGCTACACCTTC.

The V gene is TRBV5-1, the J gene TRBJ1-1; D is undetermined. The V and J ends lost 2 bases and 1 base respectively, with 12 bases between them. The germline V gene has CDR1 SGHRS and CDR2 YFSETQ. The CDR3 loop spans 15 amino acids. The CDR3 sequence: CASSFASRENTEAFF. CDR3 nucleotide sequence: TGCGCCAGCAGCTTTGCTAGTCGAGAGAACACTGAAGCTTTCTTT.

DNA of the CDR3: TGCAGTGCTAGAGGGTGGACGATACAAGAGACCCAGTACTTC. This codes for CSARGWTIQETQYF. The chain recombines TRBV20-1 with TRBJ2-5; D gene uncertain. The CDR3 has 14 amino acids. The V gene lost 1 base and the J gene lost 2 bases, with 11 bases spanning the gap. In germline, CDR1 is DFQATT, CDR2 SNEGSKA (reference sequence).

This clonotype appeared many times. The rearrangement uses TRBV20-1 and TRBJ2-7; D remains ambiguous. This CDR3 has 15 amino acids. Trimming removed 3 bases from V and 3 bases from J, with 18 bases in between. The V gene's germline CDR1 is DFQATT and CDR2 SNEGSKA (reference sequence). CDR3 sequence (DNA): TGCAGTGCTAGTGGACGCATAAAGGGAAGCTACGAGCAGTACTTC. Translation: CSASGRIKGSYEQYF.

In its sample, this clonotype was seen a few times. V is TRBV6-5 and J is TRBJ2-5; D not certain. V was cut by 0 bases and J by 3 bases, with 14 bases left in between. Germline V gives CDR1 MNHEY, CDR2 SVGAGI. This CDR3 spans 16 amino acids. The CDR3 region has the DNA TGTGCCAGCAGTTACTCGAGTAAGCACCCGAAAGAGACCCAGTACTTC. Residues: CASSYSSKHPKETQYF.

This clonotype has ten or more counts. The J gene is TRBJ2-1, the V gene TRBV20-1, with TRBD2 identical over 11 bases. This CDR3 spans 15 amino acids. Trimming removed 3 bases from V and 3 bases from J; junction bases left unmatched: 4. Germline loops: CDR1 DFQATT, CDR2 SNEGSKA (reference sequence). CDR3 in DNA: TGCAGTGCTAGTTCAGGACTAGCGGGCTACAATGAGCAGTTCTTC. This sequence encodes CSASSGLAGYNEQFF.

The chain is built from TRBV5-1 and TRBJ1-1; a weak D match, TRBD1 (5 bases). From germline, CDR1 is SGHRS and CDR2 YFSETQ. Trimming stripped 0 bases from V and 6 bases from J, with 12 bases between. CDR3 length equals 14 residues. The CDR3 region has the DNA TGCGCCAGCAGCTTGGCAGGGTTGGTACCTGAAGCTTTCTTT. Protein sequence: CASSLAGLVPEAFF.

This chain connects TRBV9 to TRBJ2-1, with TRBD2 matching over 12 bases. CDR1 SGDLS and CDR2 YYNGEE come from the germline V gene. Germline trimming cut 0 bases from V and 6 bases from J; bases unmatched to any gene: 1. This CDR3 contains 15 residues. CDR3: CASSVASGRANEQFF. The CDR3 DNA reads as TGTGCCAGCAGCGTAGCTAGCGGGAGGGCCAATGAGCAGTTCTTC.

This clonotype has a count of ten or more. The chain uses TRBV29-1 and TRBJ2-3; TRBD2 might be the D (6 bases). Germline loops: CDR1 SQVTM, CDR2 ANQGSEA. Trimming stripped 3 bases from V and 6 bases from J, with 16 bases between. The CDR3 length is 14 residues. For the CDR3, the DNA is TGCAGCGTTGAGGAGGGAGAATGGGAGGATACGCAGTATTTT. Its translation is CSVEEGEWEDTQYF.

This clonotype was seen a handful of times. CDR3 sequence reads: CSVEGTSGSYYEQYF. In DNA form, the CDR3 reads TGCAGCGTTGAAGGGACTAGCGGGAGTTACTACGAGCAGTACTTC. The V gene is TRBV29-1, the J gene TRBJ2-7, with 13 bases aligning to TRBD2. Trimming took 1 base from V and 3 from J; bases not matched to a gene: 3. CDR1 and CDR2 (germline): SQVTM, ANQGSEA. The CDR3 has 15 amino acids.

The chain is built from TRBV20-1 and TRBJ2-1; 10 nucleotides line up with TRBD2. The CDR3 extends over 15 amino acids. V shed 1 base and J 8 bases; nucleotides not matched to a gene: 8. Germline V gene data show CDR1 as DFQATT and CDR2 as SNEGSKA (reference sequence). In DNA, the CDR3 is TGCAGTGCTAGAGGGTATCAGCGGGAGGGCCATGAGCAGTTCTTC. Translated: CSARGYQREGHEQFF.

This clonotype came up once. This chain uses TRBV10-1 with TRBJ2-5; D is perhaps TRBD1 or TRBD2 (6 bases each). This CDR3 is built from 14 residues. With 10 bases removed from V and 4 bases from J, the gap between germline ends came to 19 bases. The germline CDR1 and CDR2 sequences are WNHNN and SYGVQD (reference sequence). CDR3 sequence (DNA): TGCGCCAAAATTCCGGAGGGGGTACGAGAGACCCAGTACTTC. Amino acids: CAKIPEGVRETQYF.

This clonotype was seen at least ten times. The chain has TRBV29-1 and TRBJ2-7, with 11 bases lining up with TRBD1. Germline V gene sequence: CDR1 SQVTM, CDR2 ANQGSEA. The CDR3 totals 16 residues. J lost 1 base, V lost 5 bases, and 10 bases had no gene match. The CDR3 DNA sequence: TGCAGCGTTTGGTTGCTCGGGACAGGGGGATCCTACGAGCAGTACTTC. Its protein product is CSVWLLGTGGSYEQYF.

The chain carries TRBV7-3 and TRBJ2-2; D may be TRBD1 (6 bases). CDR1 SGHTA and CDR2 FQGTGA come from the germline V gene. This CDR3 region has 16 residues. V was cut by 1 base and J by 2 bases, with 11 bases left in between. The chain's CDR3 is CASSLKRQANTGELFF. The CDR3 DNA sequence: TGTGCCAGCAGCTTAAAGAGACAGGCTAACACCGGGGAGCTGTTTTTT.